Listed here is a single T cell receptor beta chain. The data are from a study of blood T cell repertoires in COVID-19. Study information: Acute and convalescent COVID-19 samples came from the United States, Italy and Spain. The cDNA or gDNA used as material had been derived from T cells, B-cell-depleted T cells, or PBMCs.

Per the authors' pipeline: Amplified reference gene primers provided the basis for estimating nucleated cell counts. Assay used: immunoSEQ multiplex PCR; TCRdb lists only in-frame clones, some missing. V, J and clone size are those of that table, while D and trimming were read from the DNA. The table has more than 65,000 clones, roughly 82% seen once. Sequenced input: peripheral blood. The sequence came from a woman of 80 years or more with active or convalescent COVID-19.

CDR3 region: CSVDVGGTYNEQFF. CDR3 bases: TGCAGCGTTGATGTGGGGGGGACTTACAATGAGCAGTTCTTC. This chain links TRBV29-1 with TRBJ2-1, with 7 positions matching TRBD2. This CDR3 spans 14 amino acids. Germline V CDR1 and CDR2: SQVTM, ANQGSEA. V lost 3 bases and J lost 4; bases outside the gene matches: 6.